These 5 T cell receptor beta chains were all obtained from the same sample, sequenced in a study of shared clonotypes between healthy human individuals. Sequencing used immunoSEQ multiplex PCR; TCRdb keeps in-frame clones, though not all of them. This sample has over a million clones, with 98% to 99% found just once. Sequences were obtained from naive CD4+ T cells sorted from blood. Subset: CD45RA+ positively selected. These receptors came from a man aged 30 to 45 in good health.

The chain uses TRBV18 and TRBJ1-2; TRBD1 is a possible D gene (5 bases). V lost 8 bases, J lost 14 bases, and 24 bases lay in between. CDR1 KGHSH and CDR2 LQKENI come from the germline V gene. This CDR3 has 13 amino acids. CDR3: CASTQGQGKRLTF. The CDR3 nucleotides read TGTGCCAGCACCCAGGGTCAGGGCAAACGACTTACCTTC. The entire variable domain, with the rest obtained from reference TRBV18 and TRBJ1-2, is as follows: NAGVMQNPRHLVRRRGQEARLRCSPMKGHSHVYWYRQLPEEGLKFMVYLQKENIIDESGMPKERFSAEFPKEGPSILRIQQVVRGDSAAYFCASTQGQGKRLTFGSGTRLTVV.

The chain couples TRBV10-3 to TRBJ2-3; no definite D call. Trimming pared 6 bases from V and 4 bases from J, leaving 14 bases between. Per the germline V gene, CDR1 is ENHRY and CDR2 is SYGVKD. This CDR3 spans 14 amino acids. The CDR3 nucleotides are TGTGCCATCAGACCGGGCCCTGGGGCAGATACGCAGTATTTT. Protein: CAIRPGPGADTQYF.

The rearrangement joins TRBV18 to TRBJ2-1; 8 bases fit TRBD2. Trimming cost V 3 bases and J 0 bases; bases outside gene matches: 1. The CDR3 runs 15 residues. Germline V CDR1 and CDR2: KGHSH, LQKENI. CDR3 protein: CASSPGRASYNEQFF. The CDR3 bases are TGTGCCAGCTCACCCGGGAGGGCCTCCTACAATGAGCAGTTCTTC.

This clone was seen a single time. The same CDR3 can be traced to other DNA sequences in this sample. This chain joins TRBV19 and TRBJ2-7; TRBD1 aligns across 10 bases. There are 12 residues in the CDR3. Trimming at V came to 9 bases and at J to 3 bases, leaving 2 bases not matched to a gene. Germline V gene sequence: CDR1 LNHDA, CDR2 SQIVND (reference sequence). In DNA, the CDR3 is TGTGCCAGCCGGGACAGGGGCTACGAGCAGTACTTC. Amino acid sequence: CASRDRGYEQYF.

This chain joins TRBV7-6 and TRBJ2-1; TRBD2 might be the D (5 bases). V lost 0 bases to trimming and J lost 0 bases, with 12 bases between them. Germline V lookup: CDR1 SGHVS, CDR2 FNYEAQ. This CDR3 spans 17 amino acids. The DNA of the CDR3 is TGTGCCAGCAGCTTAGCGATCCAGCGGAGCTCCTACAATGAGCAGTTCTTC. This sequence encodes CASSLAIQRSSYNEQFF.